This T cell receptor (beta chain) was recovered during a study of blood T cells in healthy people across ages (dated by TCRdb to about 2015). At the level of the whole study: In model experiments, template switching captured about one uniquely barcoded TCR beta cDNA molecule for every two T cells. Using the same blood draw, the study looked at two additional independent replicas of 1 million unique cDNA reads for two donors, one aged 18 to 29 and the other aged 80 or older. The donors were split into four age groups: young (average around 15 years), middle-aged (about 40), aged (about 62) and long-lived (approximately 80). The study measured age-related changes in TCR beta repertoire diversity using deep sequencing normalized with unique cDNA molecular identifiers. To avoid experimental bias, donors of different ages were randomly spread across the sequencing lanes. Overall study outcomes, separate from this receptor: Observed TCR beta diversity per million T cells fell roughly linearly with age, and a significant reduction was already apparent by age about 38. Observed TCR beta diversity correlated strongly with the percentage of naive T cells measured by flow cytometry. Because donor CMV infection status was unknown, age-related changes in expanded clonotypes were potentially confounded. Compared with the aged group, the long-lived group had more naive CD4+ T cells, fewer expanded clones and increased TCR diversity, a pattern suggesting age selection. Estimates of total diversity based on one million sequenced T cells were considered lower bounds and underestimates. Because profiling used bulk unsorted PBMCs, naive and antigen-experienced compartments could not be compared conclusively.

The donors were about 40 Caucasian individuals from Russia, aged roughly 6 to 100 years, who were systemically healthy. Approximately 10 milliliters of peripheral blood were collected from each donor into EDTA-treated Vacutainer tubes. Ficoll-Paque density-gradient centrifugation was used to isolate PBMCs, with at least 6 million per sample. Trizol reagent was used to extract total RNA from PBMCs, with at least 5.5 micrograms per sample. For every donor, an aliquot of PBMCs went through flow cytometry to measure the percentages of naive CD45RAhigh/CD27high T cells. Via the germline V gene (reference sequence), CDR1 is DFQATT and CDR2 SNEGSKA. Including cysteine and phenylalanine, the CDR3 has 14 amino acids. Only the CDR3 part of the read is kept: 42 bases, read in frame from the first base. The method behind the library was 5' RACE. TCRdb names Illumina HiSeq 2500 as the instrument used. A second roughly 6 to 11 cycle PCR used a sample-barcoded 5' primer and a J-beta primer mix. A template-switch 5' adaptor carrying 12 random nucleotides introduced a unique molecular identifier onto each TCR beta cDNA molecule. At least 2.5 million CDR3-containing paired-end reads were obtained from each sample. First-strand cDNA was synthesized from all RNA with the Mint cDNA synthesis kit, primed by a TRBC-specific oligonucleotide. Following uracil-DNA glycosylase treatment, all cDNA underwent a first 18-cycle PCR with the universal primers M1SS and BC2_uni_R. The authors' pipeline ran thus. Each sample was normalized by randomly selecting 1 million high-quality reads, each carrying a distinct molecular identifier. Instead of being binned into consensus sequences, reads that shared molecular identifiers were thrown out. CDR3 identification, clonotype clustering and error correction used MiTCR with a Q25 quality threshold and the strictest error-elimination algorithm. A nonparametric unseen species model using Euler transformation provided a lower-bound estimate of total TCR beta diversity. Clones were called with MiXCR by TCRdb after fastp trimmed the public reads at Q25, and only in-frame beta chains were retained. Each entry is one CDR3 protein sequence, shown with its most common DNA and genes. The V and J calls, along with clone size, are taken from TCRdb and not from the paper's own processing. Here the sample has 1,100,000 or so distinct CDR3 sequences; 40% to 50% occur a single time. In total, the top ten clones hold 18% of the sample.

This clonotype came up a few times. Its antigen target is currently unknown. Relative to the germline gene, one junction end is altered; a read error may explain this. This TCR derives from an older woman in good health. The V and J segments used are TRBV20-1 and TRBJ2-7; a stretch of 7 junction bases matches TRBD2. The sequenced sample consisted of blood. The CDR3 sequence is CSARALAASYEQYF. The base sequence is TGCAGTGCGAGAGCGCTAGCGGCCTCCTACGAGCAGTACTTC.